A single sample gave rise to the 30 T cell receptor beta chains below, sequenced in a study of sequential checkpoint blockade in melanoma. The sample's treatment: randomized to nivolumab then ipilimumab (arm A) or the reverse (arm B). Assay used: immunoSEQ multiplex PCR; TCRdb lists only in-frame clones, some missing. The sample lists 20,000 to 25,000 clones, 27% occurring once. This material consisted of tumor tissue (inferred from file names), taken from a patient given nivolumab and ipilimumab in sequence. Every receptor here comes from a human donor with melanoma.

The rearrangement joins TRBV11-3 to TRBJ2-1, with 8 bases fitting TRBD1. The germline gives CDR1 SGHNT, CDR2 YENEEA. The CDR3 length is 15 residues. J was trimmed by 8 bases and V by 3 bases; bases with no gene match: 9. The CDR3 coding sequence is TGTGCCAGCAGCTTTGAAGGACAGGGTCTCTATGAGCAGTTCTTC. Protein product: CASSFEGQGLYEQFF.

V gene TRBV4-1 combines with J gene TRBJ2-3, with 14 bases lining up with TRBD2. V dropped 5 bases and J dropped 5; count of bases not matched to a gene: 15. CDR1 is MGHRA and CDR2 is YSYEKL in the germline V gene. The CDR3 totals 19 residues. In DNA form, the CDR3 reads TGCGCCAGCAGCGCATCCCGAGGACTAGCGGGAGGATTTGGAGATACGCAGTATTTT. Translated, it gives CASSASRGLAGGFGDTQYF.

This clone occurred many times. The rearrangement uses TRBV11-3 and TRBJ1-1; D might be TRBD1 (6 bases). The V gene lost 2 bases and the J gene lost 3 bases, with 16 bases spanning the gap. The CDR3 loop spans 16 amino acids. Germline lookup yields CDR1 SGHNT and CDR2 YENEEA. The CDR3 sequence is CASSLWVAPGDTEAFF. CDR3 in DNA: TGTGCCAGCAGCTTATGGGTTGCCCCAGGGGACACTGAAGCTTTCTTT. Drawing the rest from reference TRBV11-3 and TRBJ1-1, the complete variable domain is EAGVVQSPRYKIIEKKQPVAFWCNPISGHNTLYWYLQNLGQGPELLIRYENEEAVDDSQLPKDRFSAERLKGVDSTLKIQPAELGDSAVYLCASSLWVAPGDTEAFFGQGTRLTVV.

This clone was counted only a few times. The chain couples TRBV18 to TRBJ1-1, with a tentative D call TRBD1 (5 bases). Looked up from germline, CDR1 is KGHSH and CDR2 is LQKENI. The V end lost 1 base, the J end lost 2 bases, and 8 bases lay between the germline ends. This CDR3 comprises 14 residues. CDR3 residues: CASSPQGLNTEAFF. In DNA, the CDR3 is TGTGCCAGCTCACCACAGGGGCTAAACACTGAAGCTTTCTTT.

The chain has TRBV1 and TRBJ2-1; TRBD2, the D gene given by the table, was not confirmed from the DNA. TRBV1 has pseudogene status. This CDR3 is 16 amino acids long. CDR3 loop: CASSHPLAGGNNEQFF. CDR3 DNA: TGCGCCAGCAGCCACCCCCTAGCGGGAGGTAACAATGAGCAGTTCTTC.

This clone came up a few times. The J gene is TRBJ2-5, the V gene TRBV6-8; 7 nucleotides match TRBD1. The CDR3 sequence is 16 residues long. Germline V gene lookup returns CDR1 MNHGY and CDR2 SAAAGT. With 2 bases clipped from V and 3 bases from J, the junction kept 9 bases outside the gene matches. Here the CDR3 DNA reads TGTGCCAGCAGTTACGCACTTGACAGGGTCGAAGAGACCCAGTACTTC. Its translation: CASSYALDRVEETQYF.

This clone was observed many times. This chain uses TRBV11-3 with TRBJ1-4, with 8 bases lining up with TRBD1. CDR3 size: 14 residues. V was clipped by 3 bases and J by 6 bases; unmatched bases: 3. Germline V lookup: CDR1 SGHNT, CDR2 YENEEA. CDR3 DNA: TGTGCCAGCAGCTTCCCGGGACAGGATGAAAAACTGTTTTTT. Amino acid sequence: CASSFPGQDEKLFF.

This clone is deemed medium-sized. The V call is TRBV4-1, the J call TRBJ1-1; perhaps TRBD1 as D (5 bases). The V end was cut by 4 bases, the J end by 0 bases, with 12 bases between. CDR1 and CDR2 (germline): MGHRA, YSYEKL. There are 15 residues in the CDR3. The CDR3 region is CASSLSGLMNTEAFF. CDR3 nucleotide sequence: TGCGCCAGCAGCCTATCGGGACTCATGAACACTGAAGCTTTCTTT.

The sample holds a few counts of this clone. The V and J genes are TRBV7-7 and TRBJ2-7; D may be TRBD1 (6 bases). The germline V gene has CDR1 SSHAT and CDR2 FNYEAQ (reference sequence). Deletions cut 3 bases from V and 0 bases from J, with 9 bases between. The CDR3 contains 14 residues. In DNA form, the CDR3 reads TGTGCCAGCAGCTTGGACAGAAGCTCCTACGAGCAGTACTTC. Translation: CASSLDRSSYEQYF.

This clone was counted a few times. This rearrangement joins TRBV6-1 to TRBJ2-7, with TRBD1 matching 8 bases. The CDR3 spans 15 residues. The V segment lost 1 base and the J segment 4 bases; nucleotides outside the gene matches: 6. Germline V gene data show CDR1 as MNHNS and CDR2 as SASEGT. CDR3 sequence reads: CASSEGTGGLYEQYF. In nucleotides, the CDR3 is TGTGCCAGCAGTGAAGGCACAGGGGGATTATACGAGCAGTACTTC.

In this sample, this clone turned up a few times. The chain employs TRBV6-8 and TRBJ1-1; 7 positions match TRBD1. V lost 3 bases to trimming and J lost 3 bases; unmatched junction nucleotides: 10. Germline CDR1 is MNHGY and CDR2 is SAAAGT. This CDR3 is 16 amino acids long. Here the CDR3 reads CASSYWFRTGYTEAFF. CDR3 nucleotide sequence: TGTGCCAGCAGTTATTGGTTCCGGACAGGTTACACTGAAGCTTTCTTT.

Only a few counts were recorded for this clone. The rearrangement joins TRBV7-6 to TRBJ1-2; D might be TRBD1 (5 bases). The germline V gene has CDR1 SGHVS and CDR2 FNYEAQ. The CDR3 runs to 15 residues. V dropped 8 bases and J dropped 6 bases, with 22 bases sitting between them. The CDR3 nucleotides read TGTGCCAGCTTGAAAGGCAGGGACCCATTGAATGGCTACACCTTC. Amino acid sequence: CASLKGRDPLNGYTF.

This clone has only a few counts. J is TRBJ1-5 and V is TRBV28; the D is unclear. From germline, CDR1 is MDHEN and CDR2 SYDVKM. CDR3 length: 14 residues. V was shortened by 8 bases and J by 5 bases, with 16 bases between the two germline ends. The CDR3 region has the DNA TGTGCCAGCGCCAAGGAAGGGCCCCATCAGCCCCAGCATTTT. Its translation: CASAKEGPHQPQHF. Using reference TRBV28 and TRBJ1-5 for the parts outside the CDR3, the full variable domain is DVKVTQSSRYLVKRTGEKVFLECVQDMDHENMFWYRQDPGLGLRLIYFSYDVKMKEKGDIPEGYSVSREKKERFSLILESASTNQTSMYLCASAKEGPHQPQHFGDGTRLSIL.

This clone was counted only a few times. The chain links TRBV9 to TRBJ2-3; 16 bases agree with TRBD2. CDR1 SGDLS and CDR2 YYNGEE come from the germline V gene. J gave up 2 bases and V 4 bases, and 10 bases lay outside the gene matches. The CDR3 has 19 amino acids. The CDR3 region is CASSSPGLAGGPFTDTQYF. In DNA form, the CDR3 reads TGTGCCAGCAGCTCCCCGGGACTAGCGGGAGGGCCGTTCACAGATACGCAGTATTTT.

The rearrangement joins TRBV29-1 to TRBJ1-1; the D is unclear. Germline lookup yields CDR1 SQVTM and CDR2 ANQGSEA. V was shortened by 4 bases and J by 0 bases, with 15 bases between the two germline ends. CDR3 length: 15 amino acids. In DNA form, the CDR3 reads TGCAGCGTTGTAAGAGACACCCTATTGAACACTGAAGCTTTCTTT. Its translation: CSVVRDTLLNTEAFF.

For the CDR3, the DNA is TGTGCCAGCTCAGCAAACTCCGGGACTAGCACAGAGCAGTTCTTC. This codes for CASSANSGTSTEQFF. The rearrangement uses TRBV18 and TRBJ2-1; 9 bases map to TRBD2. V gave up 5 bases and J gave up 10 bases; unmatched junction bases: 12. The CDR3 loop spans 15 amino acids. In germline, CDR1 is KGHSH, CDR2 LQKENI.

The rearrangement uses TRBV18 and TRBJ2-5, with no clear D. V was trimmed by 3 bases and J by 4 bases, leaving 9 bases between them. Per germline, CDR1 KGHSH and CDR2 LQKENI. This CDR3 is built from 13 residues. The CDR3 nucleotides read TGTGCCAGCTCACCTTCGGGCCGAGAGACCCAGTACTTC. Protein: CASSPSGRETQYF. Full variable domain (remainder filled in from reference TRBV18 and TRBJ2-5): NAGVMQNPRHLVRRRGQEARLRCSPMKGHSHVYWYRQLPEEGLKFMVYLQKENIIDESGMPKERFSAEFPKEGPSILRIQQVVRGDSAAYFCASSPSGRETQYFGPGTRLLVL.

This clone turned up a few times. The chain links TRBV6-8 to TRBJ1-4; D is possibly TRBD1 (6 bases). Trimming pared 6 bases from V and 4 bases from J, leaving 12 bases between. Germline V CDR1 and CDR2: MNHGY, SAAAGT. The CDR3 is made up of 14 amino acids. The CDR3 DNA reads as TGTGCCAGCAGGCGGACAGAGCTTAATGAAAAACTGTTTTTT. Amino acid sequence: CASRRTELNEKLFF.

The genes are TRBV18 and TRBJ2-1; 12 bases map to TRBD2. CDR3 length equals 17 residues. Germline CDR1 is KGHSH and CDR2 is LQKENI. V was clipped by 1 base and J by 4 bases; unmatched bases: 5. This CDR3 reads CASSPLWTSGAYNEQFF. The CDR3 nucleotides are TGTGCCAGCTCACCACTCTGGACTAGCGGGGCGTACAATGAGCAGTTCTTC.

In this sample, this clone is medium-sized. V and J are TRBV11-3 and TRBJ2-1; the match to TRBD1 covers 7 bases. Germline CDR1 is SGHNT and CDR2 is YENEEA. V shed 3 bases and J 4 bases; nucleotides not matched to a gene: 6. The CDR3 length is 15 residues. The CDR3 DNA sequence: TGTGCCAGCAGCTTGGGGCAGGGGGTATACAATGAGCAGTTCTTC. Residues: CASSLGQGVYNEQFF.

This clone was found a few times. The CDR3 nucleotides read TGTGCCAGCAGTTTCGGGGACTTCTTGAACACCGGGGAGCTGTTTTTT. As protein: CASSFGDFLNTGELFF. The rearrangement joins TRBV6-8 to TRBJ2-2; D is perhaps TRBD2 (6 bases). The germline CDR1 and CDR2 sequences are MNHGY and SAAAGT. V was trimmed by 4 bases and J by 1 base, leaving 13 bases between them. This CDR3 has 16 residues.

This clone showed up just a few times. The chain combines TRBV28 with TRBJ1-1; a weak D match, TRBD1 (6 bases). CDR1 is MDHEN and CDR2 is SYDVKM in the germline V gene. The CDR3 runs to 12 residues. V lost 7 bases and J lost 6, with 12 bases in between. Here the CDR3 reads CASTAGAPEAFF. The CDR3 DNA reads TGTGCCAGCACCGCGGGGGCCCCTGAAGCTTTCTTT.

The chain employs TRBV28 and TRBJ2-3, with TRBD1 as a possible D gene (5 bases). Germline V gives CDR1 MDHEN, CDR2 SYDVKM. The CDR3 is 18 residues long. V lost 1 base and J lost 2, with 19 bases in between. The chain's CDR3 is CASSLLGEGVANTDTQYF. CDR3 in DNA: TGTGCCAGCAGTTTATTAGGCGAAGGGGTAGCCAACACAGATACGCAGTATTTT. Complete variable domain (other parts from reference TRBV28 and TRBJ2-3): DVKVTQSSRYLVKRTGEKVFLECVQDMDHENMFWYRQDPGLGLRLIYFSYDVKMKEKGDIPEGYSVSREKKERFSLILESASTNQTSMYLCASSLLGEGVANTDTQYFGPGTRLTVL.

The CDR3 reads CASSLAGLGNEQFF. The CDR3 DNA follows: TGTGCCAGCAGTCTAGCGGGTCTGGGCAATGAGCAGTTCTTC. The chain recombines TRBV28 with TRBJ2-1, with 8 bases lining up with TRBD2. Germline assignment: CDR1 MDHEN and CDR2 SYDVKM. The length of the CDR3 is 14 residues. The J segment lost 6 bases and the V segment lost 5 bases, leaving 6 bases of the junction unmatched.

This chain joins TRBV5-1 and TRBJ2-2; D is possibly TRBD1 or TRBD2 (5 bases each). Trimming removed 0 bases at V and 5 bases at J, with 8 bases between. Germline V gene lookup returns CDR1 SGHRS and CDR2 YFSETQ. The CDR3 has 14 amino acids. The CDR3 DNA sequence: TGCGCCAGCAGCTTGGCGGGGCAGACCGGGGAGCTGTTTTTT. Residues: CASSLAGQTGELFF.

The chain joins TRBV28 to TRBJ2-7, with 9 positions matching TRBD1. V gave up 6 bases and J gave up 3 bases; unmatched junction bases: 18. Germline assignment: CDR1 MDHEN and CDR2 SYDVKM. This CDR3 contains 18 residues. CDR3 amino acids: CASRATGGKSGGNYEQYF. CDR3 nucleotide sequence: TGTGCCAGCAGAGCTACAGGGGGCAAAAGCGGAGGTAACTACGAGCAGTACTTC.

The V gene is TRBV5-1, the J gene TRBJ1-6, with D possibly TRBD1 on 5 matching bases. V shed 5 bases and J shed 5 bases, with 11 bases lying between them. There are 14 residues in the CDR3. Germline V CDR1 and CDR2: SGHRS, YFSETQ. CDR3 bases: TGCGCCAGCAGGGGGCGCGCTGATAATTCACCCCTCCACTTT. Amino acids: CASRGRADNSPLHF.

V gene TRBV11-3 combines with J gene TRBJ2-3; 13 bases are a match to TRBD2. There are 15 residues in the CDR3. V dropped 5 bases and J dropped 3; count of bases not matched to a gene: 2. The germline V gene encodes CDR1 SGHNT and CDR2 YENEEA. Here the CDR3 DNA reads TGTGCCAGCAGCACTAGCGGGGGGGCAACAGATACGCAGTATTTT. It codes for CASSTSGGATDTQYF.

This clone was counted only a few times. The chain's CDR3 is CASSYLAGSTDTQYF. CDR3 DNA sequence: TGTGCCAGCAGTTATCTAGCGGGGTCCACAGATACGCAGTATTTT. The chain joins TRBV7-7 to TRBJ2-3; 9 nucleotides match TRBD2. This CDR3 is built from 15 residues. V gave up 6 bases and J gave up 2 bases; unmatched junction bases: 6. CDR1 and CDR2 from the germline V gene are SSHAT and FNYEAQ (reference sequence). Variable domain in full (rest from reference TRBV7-7 and TRBJ2-3): GAGVSQSPRYKVTKRGQDVTLRCDPISSHATLYWYQQALGQGPEFLTYFNYEAQPDKSGLPSDRFSAERPEGSISTLTIQRTEQRDSAMYRCASSYLAGSTDTQYFGPGTRLTVL.

This clone was seen only a few times. The chain carries TRBV6-8 and TRBJ2-3; D gene ambiguous. CDR3 length: 13 residues. The V gene lost 5 bases and the J gene lost 6 bases, with 12 bases spanning the gap. Germline values: CDR1 MNHGY, CDR2 SAAAGT. The DNA of the CDR3 is TGTGCCAGCAGTGTCCTAAAAGGGGATACGCAGTATTTT. As protein: CASSVLKGDTQYF.